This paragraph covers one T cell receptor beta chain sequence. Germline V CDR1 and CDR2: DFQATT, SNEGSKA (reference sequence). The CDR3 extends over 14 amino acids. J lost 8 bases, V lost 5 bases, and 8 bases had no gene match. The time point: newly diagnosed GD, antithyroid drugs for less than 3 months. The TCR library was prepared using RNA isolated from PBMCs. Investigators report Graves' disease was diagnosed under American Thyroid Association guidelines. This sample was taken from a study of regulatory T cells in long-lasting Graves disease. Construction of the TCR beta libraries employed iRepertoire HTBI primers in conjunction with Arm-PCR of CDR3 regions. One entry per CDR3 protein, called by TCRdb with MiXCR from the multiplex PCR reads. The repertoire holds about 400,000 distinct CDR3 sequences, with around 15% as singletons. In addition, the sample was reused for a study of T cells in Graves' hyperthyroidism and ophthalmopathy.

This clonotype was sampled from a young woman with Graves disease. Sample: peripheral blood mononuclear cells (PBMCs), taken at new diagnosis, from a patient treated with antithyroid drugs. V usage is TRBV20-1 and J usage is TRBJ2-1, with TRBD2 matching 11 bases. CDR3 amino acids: CSALSSGRVDEQFF. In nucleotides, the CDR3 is TGCAGTGCTTTGAGTAGCGGGAGGGTTGATGAGCAGTTCTTC.